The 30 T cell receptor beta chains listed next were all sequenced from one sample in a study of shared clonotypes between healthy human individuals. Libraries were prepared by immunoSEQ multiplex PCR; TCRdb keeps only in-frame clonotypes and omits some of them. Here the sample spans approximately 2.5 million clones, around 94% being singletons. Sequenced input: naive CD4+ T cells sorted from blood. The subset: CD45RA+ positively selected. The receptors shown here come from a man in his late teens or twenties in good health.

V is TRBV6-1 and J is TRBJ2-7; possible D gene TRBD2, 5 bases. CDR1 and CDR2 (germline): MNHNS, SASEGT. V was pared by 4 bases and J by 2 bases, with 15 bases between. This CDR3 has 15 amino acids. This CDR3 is CASSAIAGPPYEQYF. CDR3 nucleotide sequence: TGTGCCAGCAGTGCAATTGCGGGTCCCCCCTACGAGCAGTACTTC.

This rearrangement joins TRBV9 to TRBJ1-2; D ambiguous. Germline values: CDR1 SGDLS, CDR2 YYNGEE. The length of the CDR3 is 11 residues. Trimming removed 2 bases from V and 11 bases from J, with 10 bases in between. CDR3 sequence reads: CASSVAYRYTF. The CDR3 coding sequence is TGTGCCAGCAGCGTGGCCTATCGATACACCTTC.

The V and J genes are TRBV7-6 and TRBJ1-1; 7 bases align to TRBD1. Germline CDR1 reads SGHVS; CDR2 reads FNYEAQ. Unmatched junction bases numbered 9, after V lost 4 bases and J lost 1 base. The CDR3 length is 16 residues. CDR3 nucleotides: TGTGCCAGCAGCTCGGGCCCAGGGGGGGCGAACACTGAAGCTTTCTTT. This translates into CASSSGPGGANTEAFF.

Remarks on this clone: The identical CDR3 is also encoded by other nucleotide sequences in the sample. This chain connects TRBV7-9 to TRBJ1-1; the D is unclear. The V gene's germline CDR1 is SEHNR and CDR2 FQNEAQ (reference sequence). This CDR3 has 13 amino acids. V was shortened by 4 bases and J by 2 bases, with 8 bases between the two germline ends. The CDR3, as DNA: TGTGCCAGCAGCTCGACGGAAAACACTGAAGCTTTCTTT. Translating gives CASSSTENTEAFF. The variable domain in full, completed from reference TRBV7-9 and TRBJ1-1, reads DTGVSQNPRHKITKRGQNVTFRCDPISEHNRLYWYRQTLGQGPEFLTYFQNEAQLEKSRLLSDRFSAERPKGSFSTLEIQRTEQGDSAMYLCASSSTENTEAFFGQGTRLTVV.

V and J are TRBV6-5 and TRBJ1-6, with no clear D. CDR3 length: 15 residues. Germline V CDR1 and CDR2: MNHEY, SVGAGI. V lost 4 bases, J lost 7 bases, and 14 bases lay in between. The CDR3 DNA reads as TGTGCCAGCAGTTCCACGACTGTTAACAATTCACCCCTCCACTTT. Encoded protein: CASSSTTVNNSPLHF.

CDR3 DNA: TGTGCCAGCAGTAATCCCTTCGACAGATACAATCAGCCCCAGCATTTT. Protein: CASSNPFDRYNQPQHF. This chain links TRBV28 with TRBJ1-5, with a possible D match to TRBD1 (5 bases). This CDR3 has 16 amino acids. The V end lost 5 bases, the J end lost 3 bases, and 17 bases lay between the germline ends. Germline V gene lookup returns CDR1 MDHEN and CDR2 SYDVKM.

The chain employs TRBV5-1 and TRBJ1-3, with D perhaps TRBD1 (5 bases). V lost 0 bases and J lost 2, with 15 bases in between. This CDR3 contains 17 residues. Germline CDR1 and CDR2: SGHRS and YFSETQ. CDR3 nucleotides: TGCGCCAGCAGCTTGGATGGCCTGTCGGGGGCTGGAAACACCATATATTTT. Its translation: CASSLDGLSGAGNTIYF. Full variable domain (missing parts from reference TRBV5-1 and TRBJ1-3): KAGVTQTPRYLIKTRGQQVTLSCSPISGHRSVSWYQQTPGQGLQFLFEYFSETQRNKGNFPGRFSGRQFSNSRSEMNVSTLELGDSALYLCASSLDGLSGAGNTIYFGEGSWLTVV.

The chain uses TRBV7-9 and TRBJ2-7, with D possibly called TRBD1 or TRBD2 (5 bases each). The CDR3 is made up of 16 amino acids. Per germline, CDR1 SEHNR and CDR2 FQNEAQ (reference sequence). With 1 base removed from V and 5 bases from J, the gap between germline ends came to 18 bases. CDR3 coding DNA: TGTGCCAGCAGCTTAGGGCCCCCCCCCGGGGCCAACGAGCAGTACTTC. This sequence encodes CASSLGPPPGANEQYF.

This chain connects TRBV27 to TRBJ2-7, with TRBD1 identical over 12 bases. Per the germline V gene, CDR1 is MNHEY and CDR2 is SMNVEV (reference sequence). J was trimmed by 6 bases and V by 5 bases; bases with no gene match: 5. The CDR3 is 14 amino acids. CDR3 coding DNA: TGTGCCAGCAGTCCGCGGGACAGGGGGCCCGAGCAGTACTTC. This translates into CASSPRDRGPEQYF.

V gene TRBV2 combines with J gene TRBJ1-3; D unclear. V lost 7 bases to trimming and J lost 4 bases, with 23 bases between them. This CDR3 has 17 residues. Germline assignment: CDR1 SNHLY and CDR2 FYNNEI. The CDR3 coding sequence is TGTGCCAGCACGGACTTTCATGGGCTTGTCGAGGGAAACACCATATATTTT. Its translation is CASTDFHGLVEGNTIYF.

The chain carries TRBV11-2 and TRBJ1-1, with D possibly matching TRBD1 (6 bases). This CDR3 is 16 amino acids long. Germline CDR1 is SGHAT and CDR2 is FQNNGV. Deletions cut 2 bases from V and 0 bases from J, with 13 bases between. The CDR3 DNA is TGTGCCAGCAGCTTAACGGGGGGCCGTATGAACACTGAAGCTTTCTTT. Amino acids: CASSLTGGRMNTEAFF. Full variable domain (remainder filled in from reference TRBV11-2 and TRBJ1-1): EAGVAQSPRYKIIEKRQSVAFWCNPISGHATLYWYQQILGQGPKLLIQFQNNGVVDDSQLPKDRFSAERLKGVDSTLKIQPAKLEDSAVYLCASSLTGGRMNTEAFFGQGTRLTVV.

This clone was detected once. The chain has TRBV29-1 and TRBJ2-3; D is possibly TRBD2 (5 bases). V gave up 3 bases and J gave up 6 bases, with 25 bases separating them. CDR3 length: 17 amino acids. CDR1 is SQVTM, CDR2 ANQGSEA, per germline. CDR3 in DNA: TGCAGCGTTGATGCCCCCGGAGGCCGGCAGCGAGCTGATACGCAGTATTTT. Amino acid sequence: CSVDAPGGRQRADTQYF.

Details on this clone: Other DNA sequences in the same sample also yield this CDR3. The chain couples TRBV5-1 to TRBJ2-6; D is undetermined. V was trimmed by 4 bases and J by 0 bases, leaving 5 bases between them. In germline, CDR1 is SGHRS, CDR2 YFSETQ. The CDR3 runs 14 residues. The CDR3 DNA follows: TGCGCCAGCAGCCCTAGCTCTGGGGCCAACGTCCTGACTTTC. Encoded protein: CASSPSSGANVLTF.

The CDR3 reads CASSQGLFPLAGEAKNIQYF. CDR3 nucleotides: TGCGCCAGCAGCCAAGGTCTATTTCCTCTAGCGGGGGAAGCCAAAAACATTCAGTACTTC. This rearrangement joins TRBV4-1 to TRBJ2-4; TRBD2 matches 10 bases. The V gene's germline CDR1 is MGHRA and CDR2 YSYEKL. The ends lost 1 base at V and 0 bases at J; junction bases unmatched: 12. This CDR3 contains 20 residues.

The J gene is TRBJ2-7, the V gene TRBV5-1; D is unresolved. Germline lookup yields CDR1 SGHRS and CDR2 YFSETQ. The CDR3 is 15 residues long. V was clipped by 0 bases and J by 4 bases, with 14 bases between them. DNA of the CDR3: TGCGCCAGCAGCTTGGATCACAGCACGGTTTACGAGCAGTACTTC. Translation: CASSLDHSTVYEQYF.

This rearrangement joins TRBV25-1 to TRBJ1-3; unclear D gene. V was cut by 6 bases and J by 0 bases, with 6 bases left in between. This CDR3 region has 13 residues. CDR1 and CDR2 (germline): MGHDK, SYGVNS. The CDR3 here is CASSRTSGNTIYF. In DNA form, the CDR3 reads TGTGCCAGCAGCCGGACCTCTGGAAACACCATATATTTT.

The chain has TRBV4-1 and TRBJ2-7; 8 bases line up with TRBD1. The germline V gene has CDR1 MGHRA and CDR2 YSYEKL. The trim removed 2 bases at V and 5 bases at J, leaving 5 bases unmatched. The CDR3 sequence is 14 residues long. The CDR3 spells CASSQPQQGDEQYF. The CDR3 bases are TGCGCCAGCAGCCAACCCCAACAGGGGGACGAGCAGTACTTC.

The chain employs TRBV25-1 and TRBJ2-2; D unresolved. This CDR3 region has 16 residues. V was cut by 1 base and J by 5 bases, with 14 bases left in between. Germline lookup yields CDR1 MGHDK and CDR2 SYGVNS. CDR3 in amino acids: CASSESKVGWTGELFF. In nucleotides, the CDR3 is TGTGCCAGCAGTGAATCGAAGGTCGGGTGGACCGGGGAGCTGTTTTTT.

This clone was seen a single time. CDR3 loop: CASNRQGYRELFF. CDR3 sequence (DNA): TGTGCCAGCAACCGACAGGGTTACCGGGAGCTGTTTTTT. The chain links TRBV5-4 to TRBJ2-2; 7 bases map to TRBD1. With 6 bases clipped from V and 9 bases from J, the junction kept 8 bases outside the gene matches. The CDR3 consists of 13 residues. Germline CDR1 and CDR2: SGHNT and YYREEE (reference sequence).

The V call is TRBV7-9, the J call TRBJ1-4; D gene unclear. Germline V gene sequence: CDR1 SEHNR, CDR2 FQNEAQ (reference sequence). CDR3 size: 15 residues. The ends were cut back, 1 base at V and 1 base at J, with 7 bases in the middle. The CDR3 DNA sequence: TGTGCCAGCAGCTTAGACCCGGGAACTAATGAAAAACTGTTTTTT. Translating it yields CASSLDPGTNEKLFF.

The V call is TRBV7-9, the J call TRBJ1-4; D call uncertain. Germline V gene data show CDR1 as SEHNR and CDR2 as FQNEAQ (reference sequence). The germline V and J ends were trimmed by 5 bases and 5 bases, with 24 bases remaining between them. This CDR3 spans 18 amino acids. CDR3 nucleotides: TGTGCCAGCAGCCCGCAAACCAGTCTAGGGAGCACAAATGAAAAACTGTTTTTT. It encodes CASSPQTSLGSTNEKLFF.

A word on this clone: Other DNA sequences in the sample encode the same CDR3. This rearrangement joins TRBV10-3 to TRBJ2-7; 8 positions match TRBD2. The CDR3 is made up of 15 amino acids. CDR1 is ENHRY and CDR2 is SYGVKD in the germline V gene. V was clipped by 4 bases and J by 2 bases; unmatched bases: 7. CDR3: CAISALAGGAYEQYF. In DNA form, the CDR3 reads TGTGCCATCAGTGCCCTGGCCGGGGGGGCCTACGAGCAGTACTTC.

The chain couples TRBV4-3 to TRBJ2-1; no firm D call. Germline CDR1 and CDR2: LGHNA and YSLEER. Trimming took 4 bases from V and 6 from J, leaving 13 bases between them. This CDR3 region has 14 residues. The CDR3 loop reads CASSPQRVLNEQFF. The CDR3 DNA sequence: TGCGCCAGCAGCCCTCAACGGGTTCTCAATGAGCAGTTCTTC.

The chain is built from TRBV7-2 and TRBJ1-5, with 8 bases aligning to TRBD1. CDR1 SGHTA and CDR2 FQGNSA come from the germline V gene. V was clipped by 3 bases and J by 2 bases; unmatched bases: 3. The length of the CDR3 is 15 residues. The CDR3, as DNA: TGTGCCAGCAGCTTCCAGGGGGCGGGCAATCAGCCCCAGCATTTT. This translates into CASSFQGAGNQPQHF.

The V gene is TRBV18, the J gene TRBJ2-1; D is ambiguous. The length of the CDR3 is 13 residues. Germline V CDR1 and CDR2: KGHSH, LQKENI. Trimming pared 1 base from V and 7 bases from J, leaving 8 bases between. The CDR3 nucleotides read TGTGCCAGCTCACCACTAATCAAGAATGAGCAGTTCTTC. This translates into CASSPLIKNEQFF.

The CDR3 DNA sequence: TGTGCCAGCAGTCCACTCGGGCGGAACACCGGGGAGCTGTTTTTT. This translates into CASSPLGRNTGELFF. The rearrangement uses TRBV6-5 and TRBJ2-2; no firm D call. The CDR3 sequence is 15 residues long. Germline V gene lookup returns CDR1 MNHEY and CDR2 SVGAGI. The V end lost 5 bases, the J end lost 1 base, and 11 bases lay between the germline ends.

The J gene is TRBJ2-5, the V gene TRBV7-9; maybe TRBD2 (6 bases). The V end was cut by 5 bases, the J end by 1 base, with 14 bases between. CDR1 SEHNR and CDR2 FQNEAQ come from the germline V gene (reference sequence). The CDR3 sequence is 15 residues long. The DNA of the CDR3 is TGTGCCAGCAGCCGGGGGTCGGTACTCCAAGAGACCCAGTACTTC. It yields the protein CASSRGSVLQETQYF. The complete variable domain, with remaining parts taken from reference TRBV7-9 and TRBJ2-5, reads DTGVSQNPRHKITKRGQNVTFRCDPISEHNRLYWYRQTLGQGPEFLTYFQNEAQLEKSRLLSDRFSAERPKGSFSTLEIQRTEQGDSAMYLCASSRGSVLQETQYFGPGTRLLVL.

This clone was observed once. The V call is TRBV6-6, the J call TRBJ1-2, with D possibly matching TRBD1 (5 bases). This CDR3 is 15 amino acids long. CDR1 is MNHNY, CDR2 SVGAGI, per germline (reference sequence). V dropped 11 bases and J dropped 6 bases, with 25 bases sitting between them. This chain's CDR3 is CAGILTGGGKDGYTF. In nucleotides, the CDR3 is TGTGCCGGCATCCTCACCGGGGGAGGTAAGGATGGCTACACCTTC.

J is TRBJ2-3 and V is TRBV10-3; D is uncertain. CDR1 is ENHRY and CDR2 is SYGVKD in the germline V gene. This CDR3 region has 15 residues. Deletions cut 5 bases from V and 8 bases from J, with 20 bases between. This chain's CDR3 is CAISRSSETSGTQYF. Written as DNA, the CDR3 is TGTGCCATCAGTAGAAGCTCAGAAACTTCAGGTACGCAGTATTTT.

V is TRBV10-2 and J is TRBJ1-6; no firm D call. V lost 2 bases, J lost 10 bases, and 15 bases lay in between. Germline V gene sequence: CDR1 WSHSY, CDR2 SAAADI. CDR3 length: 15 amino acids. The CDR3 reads CASSELGGIGSPLHF. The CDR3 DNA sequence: TGCGCCAGCAGTGAGCTGGGTGGGATAGGCTCACCCCTCCACTTT.